The rows below give T cell receptor beta chains drawn from one sample of a study of T cell responses to AZD1222 COVID-19 vaccine. Clones were read by immunoSEQ multiplex PCR, and TCRdb kept only the in-frame ones, dropping some. Of 150,000 to 200,000 clones in the sample, around nine tenths are singletons; the top ten hold about 1.4%. The sample consisted of peripheral blood, taken on day 0 of AZD1222 vaccination. The receptors derive from an adult in good health. CDR3s include the opening cysteine and the closing phenylalanine or tryptophan. Each record gives: D gene, J gene, V gene, CDR3 protein. A D gene is named only where the DNA matches it firmly.

TRBD1 TRBJ2-7 TRBV28 CASSSPRTGTYEQYF
- TRBJ1-4 TRBV19 CASSPRGGVGEKLFF
- TRBJ2-7 TRBV2 CASSESGHYEQYF
TRBD1 TRBJ1-2 TRBV7-9 CASSLGQGKGYTF
- TRBJ1-1 TRBV11-2 CASSFSEAEAFF
- TRBJ2-3 TRBV20-1 CSARLTDTQYF
- TRBJ1-1 TRBV7-2 CASSLAGPNTEAFF
TRBD1 TRBJ1-5 TRBV28 CASGDRDRGLLSNQPQHF
- TRBJ1-6 TRBV4-1 CASSQDTSQSYNSPLHF
- TRBJ1-1 TRBV5-1 CASATGMNTEAFF
TRBD1 TRBJ1-1 TRBV10-3 CAISPRGGNTEAFF